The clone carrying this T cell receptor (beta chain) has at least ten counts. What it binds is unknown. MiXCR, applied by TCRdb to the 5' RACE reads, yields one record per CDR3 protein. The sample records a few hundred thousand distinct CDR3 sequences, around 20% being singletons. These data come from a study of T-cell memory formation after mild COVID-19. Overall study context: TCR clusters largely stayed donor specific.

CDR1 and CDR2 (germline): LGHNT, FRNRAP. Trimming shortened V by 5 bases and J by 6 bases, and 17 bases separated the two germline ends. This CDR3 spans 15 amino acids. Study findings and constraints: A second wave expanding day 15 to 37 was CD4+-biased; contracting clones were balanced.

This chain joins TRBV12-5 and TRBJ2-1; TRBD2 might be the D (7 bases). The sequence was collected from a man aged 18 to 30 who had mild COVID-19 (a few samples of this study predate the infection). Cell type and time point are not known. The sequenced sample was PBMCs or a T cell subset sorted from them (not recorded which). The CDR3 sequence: CASGTTGRVTNEQFF. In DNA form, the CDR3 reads TGTGCTAGTGGTACCACAGGGAGGGTAACCAATGAGCAGTTCTTC. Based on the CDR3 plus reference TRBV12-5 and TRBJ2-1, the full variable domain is DARVTQTPRHKVTEMGQEVTMRCQPILGHNTVFWYRQTMMQGLELLAYFRNRAPLDDSGMPKDRFSAEMPDATLATLKIQPSEPRDSAVYFCASGTTGRVTNEQFFGPGTRLTVL.